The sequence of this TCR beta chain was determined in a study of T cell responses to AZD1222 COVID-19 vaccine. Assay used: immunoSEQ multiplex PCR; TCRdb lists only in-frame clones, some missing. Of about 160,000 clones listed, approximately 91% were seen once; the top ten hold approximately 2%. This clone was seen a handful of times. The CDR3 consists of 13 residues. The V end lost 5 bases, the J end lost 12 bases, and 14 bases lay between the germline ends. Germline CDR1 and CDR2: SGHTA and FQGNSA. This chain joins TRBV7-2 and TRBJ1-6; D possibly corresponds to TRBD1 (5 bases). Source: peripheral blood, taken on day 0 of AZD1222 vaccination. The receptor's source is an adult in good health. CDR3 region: CASSRTPYLPLHF. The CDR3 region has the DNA TGTGCCAGCAGCCGGACACCCTACCTACCCCTCCACTTT.